The rows below give T cell receptor beta chains drawn from one sample of a study of OX40 agonist ivuxolimab in advanced cancers. The assay was immunoSEQ multiplex PCR, and TCRdb's table has in-frame clones only and misses some. The table has 96,000 or so clones, approximately 80% seen once. The sample was CD4+ or CD8+ T cells sorted from blood, taken in a trial of the OX40 agonist ivuxolimab. These receptor sequences come from an adult with an advanced solid tumor such as melanoma, head and neck, liver or kidney cancer. The CDR3 runs from the conserved cysteine through the conserved F or W. Each record gives: CDR3 length, clone size, J gene, D gene, V gene, CDR3 protein, CDR3 DNA. A D gene is named only where the DNA matches it firmly. Some rows mark clone size as missing; the rest say once, few, many or name a class of expanded clone.

>15|few|TRBJ2-7|NA|TRBV5-1
CASSLEGGWAYEQYF
TGCGCCAGCAGCTTGGAGGGCGGGTGGGCCTACGAGCAGTACTTC
>13|NA|TRBJ1-1|NA|TRBV9
CASSPAPNTEAFF
TGTGCCAGCAGCCCCGCCCCGAACACTGAAGCTTTCTTT
>11|NA|TRBJ1-2|NA|TRBV7-3
CASSLKRGYTF
TGTGCCAGCAGCTTAAAGCGAGGCTACACCTTC
>15|NA|TRBJ2-4|NA|TRBV7-2
CASSLVYGPKNIQYF
TGTGCCAGCAGCTTAGTATACGGGCCTAAAAACATTCAGTACTTC
>15|NA|TRBJ2-1|NA|TRBV6-5
CASSYGGLAYNEQFF
TGTGCCAGCAGTTATGGCGGCCTGGCCTACAATGAGCAGTTCTTC
>12|NA|TRBJ1-1|NA|TRBV5-1
CASSLSGTEAFF
TGCGCCAGCAGCTTGTCAGGCACTGAAGCTTTCTTT
>15|NA|TRBJ1-5|NA|TRBV4-1
CASSQDFRVQQPQHF
TGCGCCAGCAGCCAAGATTTCAGGGTGCAGCAGCCCCAGCATTTT
>11|NA|TRBJ1-2|NA|TRBV29-1
CSVGAGIAYTF
TGCAGCGTTGGTGCAGGGATCGCCTACACCTTC
>15|few|TRBJ1-5|NA|TRBV6-1
CASSEAHRTYQPQHF
TGTGCCAGCAGTGAAGCGCACAGGACTTATCAGCCCCAGCATTTT
>18|NA|TRBJ2-3|TRBD2|TRBV9
CASSVAGTSGGAGDTQYF
TGTGCCAGCAGCGTAGCTGGGACTAGCGGGGGAGCGGGGGATACGCAGTATTTT
>16|NA|TRBJ1-5|TRBD1|TRBV2
CASRGGQGGVNQPQHF
TGTGCCAGCAGGGGCGGACAGGGAGGGGTAAATCAGCCCCAGCATTTT
>14|NA|TRBJ2-7|TRBD2|TRBV14
CASSLSRLAPVQYF
TGTGCCAGCAGCCTCTCCAGACTAGCTCCCGTGCAGTACTTC
>16|NA|TRBJ1-2|NA|TRBV27
CASSLSLGGGYYGYTF
TGTGCCAGCAGTTTAAGTCTAGGGGGTGGGTACTATGGCTACACCTTC
>13|once|TRBJ1-1|NA|TRBV28
CASSFPWITEAFF
TGTGCCAGCAGCTTCCCCTGGATAACTGAAGCTTTCTTT
>15|NA|TRBJ2-2|NA|TRBV5-6
CASSLWGAPTGELFF
TGTGCCAGCAGCTTGTGGGGGGCGCCCACCGGGGAGCTGTTTTTT
>14|NA|TRBJ2-5|NA|TRBV5-8
CASSSRGWQETQYF
TGTGCCAGCAGCTCCAGGGGCTGGCAAGAGACCCAGTACTTC
>14|NA|TRBJ2-5|NA|TRBV9
CASSVQGTQETQYF
TGTGCCAGCAGCGTACAAGGGACCCAAGAGACCCAGTACTTC
>14|NA|TRBJ2-7|NA|TRBV14
CASSPSGPTNEQYF
TGTGCCAGCAGCCCCTCGGGGCCTACCAACGAGCAGTACTTC
>16|NA|TRBJ2-7|TRBD1|TRBV13
CASSPTSDRGRNEQYF
TGTGCCAGCAGCCCCACCTCGGACAGGGGGCGAAACGAGCAGTACTTC
>15|few|TRBJ1-1|NA|TRBV10-1
CASSESVNRNTEAFF
TGCGCCAGCAGTGAGTCTGTCAACCGGAACACTGAAGCTTTCTTT
>13|NA|TRBJ2-7|NA|TRBV7-9
CASSQPGRAEQYF
TGTGCCAGCAGCCAACCGGGGCGGGCCGAGCAGTACTTC
>14|NA|TRBJ2-1|TRBD2|TRBV6-1
CASSDQRGFHEQFF
TGTGCCAGCAGTGACCAGCGGGGGTTCCATGAGCAGTTCTTC
>12|NA|TRBJ1-2|NA|TRBV6-5
CASSYSGVGYTF
TGTGCCAGCAGTTACTCCGGGGTCGGCTACACCTTC
>14|once|TRBJ1-5|NA|TRBV5-1
CASSLGESNQPQHF
TGCGCCAGCAGTTTAGGGGAAAGCAATCAGCCCCAGCATTTT
>18|once|TRBJ2-3|TRBD2|TRBV5-1
CASSLEAAGAGGTDTQYF
TGCGCCAGCAGCTTGGAGGCAGCGGGAGCCGGCGGCACAGATACGCAGTATTTT
>12|NA|TRBJ1-5|NA|TRBV28
CASREEDQPQHF
TGTGCCAGCAGGGAAGAAGATCAGCCCCAGCATTTT
>15|NA|TRBJ1-1|TRBD1|TRBV6-5
CASSYGTEIHTEAFF
TGTGCCAGCAGTTACGGGACAGAGATCCACACTGAAGCTTTCTTT
>15|NA|TRBJ2-7|NA|TRBV7-9
CASSSPSDRMGEQYF
TGTGCCAGCAGCTCCCCATCAGACAGGATGGGCGAGCAGTACTTC
>14|few|TRBJ1-4|NA|TRBV19
CASSITPTPEKLFF
TGTGCCAGTAGTATCACCCCAACTCCTGAAAAACTGTTTTTT
>17|NA|TRBJ2-1|NA|TRBV7-6
CASILGGGPSSYNEQFF
TGTGCCAGCATCTTGGGCGGGGGCCCGAGCTCCTACAATGAGCAGTTCTTC
>11|NA|TRBJ1-1|NA|TRBV10-2
CASSDFPEAFF
TGCGCCAGCAGTGATTTTCCGGAAGCTTTCTTT
>15|NA|TRBJ2-2|TRBD1|TRBV18
CASSLGQGGTGELFF
TGTGCCAGCTCACTAGGACAGGGAGGCACCGGGGAGCTGTTTTTT
>17|NA|TRBJ2-1|TRBD1|TRBV25-1
CASSDTGGRGTYNEQFF
TGTGCCTCCAGTGACACAGGGGGGCGGGGTACCTACAATGAGCAGTTCTTC
>15|NA|TRBJ2-7|NA|TRBV27
CASLAGGGPSYEQYF
TGTGCCAGCCTCGCCGGGGGCGGTCCCTCCTACGAGCAGTACTTC
>14|NA|TRBJ2-7|NA|TRBV29-1
CSVAGQGLRYEQYF
TGCAGCGTCGCCGGACAAGGACTACGTTACGAGCAGTACTTC
>12|NA|TRBJ1-1|NA|TRBV7-3
CASSKDNTEAFF
TGTGCCAGCAGCAAGGACAACACTGAAGCTTTCTTT
>15|once|TRBJ1-3|NA|TRBV5-1
CASTTEVASGNTIYF
TGCGCCAGCACCACCGAAGTGGCGTCCGGAAACACCATATATTTT
>14|NA|TRBJ1-1|NA|TRBV6-5
CASSYQTENTEAFF
TGTGCCAGCAGTTACCAGACAGAGAACACTGAAGCTTTCTTT
>16|NA|TRBJ1-3|TRBD1|TRBV7-2
CASSLVKGAAGNTIYF
TGTGCCAGCAGCTTAGTCAAGGGGGCAGCTGGAAACACCATATATTTT
>12|NA|TRBJ1-1|NA|TRBV7-9
CASSFSNTEAFF
TGTGCCAGCAGCTTCTCGAACACTGAAGCTTTCTTT
>14|NA|TRBJ1-5|NA|TRBV5-8
CASSLRAGNQPQHF
TGTGCCAGCAGCCTCCGCGCGGGGAATCAGCCCCAGCATTTT
>18|NA|TRBJ1-1|NA|TRBV10-3
CAISESRVISTANTEAFF
TGTGCCATCAGTGAGTCGAGAGTTATTTCGACGGCGAACACTGAAGCTTTCTTT
>14|NA|TRBJ1-5|TRBD1|TRBV10-3
CAISPDRGNQPQHF
TGTGCCATCAGCCCGGACAGGGGGAATCAGCCCCAGCATTTT
>13|NA|TRBJ1-5|NA|TRBV11-2
CASSPGPDQPQHF
TGTGCCAGCAGCCCCGGACCGGATCAGCCCCAGCATTTT